The source of this TCR beta chain is a study of blood T cell repertoires in COVID-19. This CDR3 has 15 residues. CDR1 is SGDLS and CDR2 is YYNGEE in the germline V gene. V was clipped by 3 bases and J by 2 bases; unmatched bases: 7. The assay was immunoSEQ multiplex PCR, and TCRdb's table has in-frame clones only and misses some. Of about 300,000 clones listed, around 85% are singletons. The chain uses TRBV9 and TRBJ2-7, with TRBD1 matching over 8 bases. The sample was peripheral blood. The receptor was derived from a human donor with COVID-19, enrolled during active disease. The donor label of this sample is uncertain. DNA for the CDR3: TGTGCCAGCAGCGAAGGACAGGGCAATCCCTACGAGCAGTACTTC. Protein: CASSEGQGNPYEQYF.